This entry lists 18 T cell receptor beta chains sequenced from one sample in a study of PD-1 blockade in mismatch repair-deficient tumors. The protocol was immunoSEQ multiplex PCR, while the TCRdb copy is restricted to in-frame clones and leaves out a portion. The sample yields 35,000 or so clones, approximately 84% seen once. The sample in question was peripheral blood, obtained about 81 weeks after starting pembrolizumab. These receptors originate from an adult with mismatch repair-deficient cancer.

The V gene is TRBV5-4, the J gene TRBJ2-5, with D tentatively TRBD2 (5 bases). CDR3 length: 14 residues. Trimming took 2 bases from V and 9 from J, leaving 17 bases between them. Germline V gene sequence: CDR1 SGHNT, CDR2 YYREEE (reference sequence). CDR3 coding DNA: TGTGCCAGCAGCTTAGGCGGACTGCTCGTGTCCCAGTACTTC. Its translation: CASSLGGLLVSQYF.

CDR3 sequence: CASSLVGRLETQYF. The DNA of the CDR3 is TGTGCCAGCAGCTTAGTCGGTAGGCTGGAGACCCAGTACTTC. The rearrangement joins TRBV13 to TRBJ2-5; no reliable D call. The CDR3 is made up of 14 amino acids. Germline V lookup: CDR1 PRHDT, CDR2 FYEKMQ (reference sequence). V lost 1 base to trimming and J lost 5 bases, with 11 bases between them.

This clone was observed a handful of times. The rearrangement joins TRBV7-2 to TRBJ2-3, with 11 positions matching TRBD2. The J segment lost 6 bases and the V segment lost 1 base, leaving 15 bases of the junction unmatched. This CDR3 comprises 19 residues. The germline V gene encodes CDR1 SGHTA and CDR2 FQGNSA. The CDR3, as DNA: TGTGCCAGCAGCTTAGAGGTCACGTTAGCGGGAGGGCCGAGGGATACGCAGTATTTT. Translation: CASSLEVTLAGGPRDTQYF.

The rearrangement links TRBV19 to TRBJ2-5, with 7 bases that match TRBD2. Germline V gene sequence: CDR1 LNHDA, CDR2 SQIVND (reference sequence). The CDR3 is 15 amino acids. The V gene end was trimmed by 5 bases and the J gene end by 3 bases; junction bases not matched to a gene: 9. The CDR3 loop reads CASSGAGVREETQYF. In nucleotides, the CDR3 is TGTGCCAGTAGTGGGGCGGGAGTAAGGGAAGAGACCCAGTACTTC.

The gene calls are TRBV7-9 and TRBJ2-7; possibly TRBD2 for D (7 bases). Germline V CDR1 and CDR2: SEHNR, FQNEAQ (reference sequence). Trimming removed 1 base at V and 3 bases at J, with 13 bases between. The CDR3 has 15 amino acids. The CDR3 region has the DNA TGTGCCAGCAGCTTAGTTTCCGGGGGGCACTACGAGCAGTACTTC. It codes for CASSLVSGGHYEQYF. The full variable domain, in which reference TRBV7-9 and TRBJ2-7 provide the parts outside the CDR3, is DTGVSQNPRHKITKRGQNVTFRCDPISEHNRLYWYRQTLGQGPEFLTYFQNEAQLEKSRLLSDRFSAERPKGSFSTLEIQRTEQGDSAMYLCASSLVSGGHYEQYFGPGTRLTVT.

V and J are TRBV21-1 and TRBJ1-2; no check of the table's D call, TRBD1, against the DNA was made. TRBV21-1 is assigned pseudogene status. This CDR3 contains 13 residues. The CDR3: CASRSGHVYGYTF. The CDR3 bases are TGTGCCAGCAGATCTGGACACGTCTATGGCTACACCTTC.

V is TRBV11-3 and J is TRBJ2-1; the D gene is possibly TRBD2 (7 bases). The CDR3 sequence is 13 residues long. CDR1 SGHNT and CDR2 YENEEA come from the germline V gene. V was pared by 0 bases and J by 9 bases, with 9 bases between. CDR3 region: CASSLERGREQFF. The CDR3 region has the DNA TGTGCCAGCAGCTTAGAGCGGGGGCGTGAGCAGTTCTTC.

V and J are TRBV19 and TRBJ1-2; D remains ambiguous. V dropped 3 bases and J dropped 1 base, with 6 bases sitting between them. This CDR3 region has 13 residues. Germline V lookup: CDR1 LNHDA, CDR2 SQIVND (reference sequence). CDR3 in amino acids: CASSMRVNYGYTF. CDR3 nucleotides: TGTGCCAGTAGTATGAGGGTTAACTATGGCTACACCTTC.

The V gene is TRBV30, the J gene TRBJ1-2; D unresolved. The V gene lost 4 bases and the J gene lost 8 bases, with 14 bases spanning the gap. Per germline, CDR1 GTSNPN and CDR2 SVGIG (reference sequence). The CDR3 sequence is 12 residues long. This chain's CDR3 is CAWTPVVEGYTF. Here the CDR3 DNA reads TGTGCCTGGACCCCCGTTGTTGAGGGCTACACCTTC.

In nucleotides, the CDR3 is TGTGCCACCAGGTCTGGAAGCGGGAGCTCCTACAATGAGCAGTTCTTC. Amino acid sequence: CATRSGSGSSYNEQFF. This sequence joins TRBV15 and TRBJ2-1; 8 bases are shared with TRBD2. In germline, CDR1 is LNHNV, CDR2 YYDKDF (reference sequence). J gave up 0 bases and V 6 bases, and 7 bases lay outside the gene matches. This CDR3 is 16 amino acids long.

This clone was seen a single time. The chain joins TRBV11-2 to TRBJ1-3; D ambiguous. V was clipped by 3 bases and J by 0 bases, with 3 bases between them. This CDR3 has 13 amino acids. In germline, CDR1 is SGHAT, CDR2 FQNNGV. DNA for the CDR3: TGTGCCAGCAGCTTCCTCTCTGGAAACACCATATATTTT. Translating it yields CASSFLSGNTIYF.

This chain joins TRBV9 and TRBJ2-7; TRBD1 aligns across 10 bases. The CDR3 is 15 amino acids. Germline CDR1 and CDR2: SGDLS and YYNGEE. J was trimmed by 5 bases and V by 4 bases; bases with no gene match: 9. CDR3 protein: CASSPQGTGVDEQYF. The CDR3 DNA sequence: TGTGCCAGCAGCCCCCAAGGGACAGGGGTAGACGAGCAGTACTTC.

The chain employs TRBV7-9 and TRBJ2-1, with 9 bases identical to TRBD1. The CDR3 has 17 amino acids. The V segment lost 7 bases and the J segment 2 bases; nucleotides outside the gene matches: 12. The germline gives CDR1 SEHNR, CDR2 FQNEAQ (reference sequence). The CDR3 DNA follows: TGTGCCAGCACGCGGGACAGGGTCTTAAGGACCTACAATGAGCAGTTCTTC. Its translation: CASTRDRVLRTYNEQFF.

V usage is TRBV9 and J usage is TRBJ2-7, with D unclear. CDR1 and CDR2 (germline): SGDLS, YYNGEE. The CDR3 extends over 16 amino acids. V gave up 2 bases and J gave up 0 bases, with 15 bases separating them. The CDR3 sequence: CASSVGPGPSSYEQYF. CDR3 DNA sequence: TGTGCCAGCAGCGTTGGCCCGGGCCCGAGCTCCTACGAGCAGTACTTC.

The J gene is TRBJ1-1, the V gene TRBV11-2; D is possibly TRBD1 (5 bases). Germline V gene data show CDR1 as SGHAT and CDR2 as FQNNGV. The CDR3 loop spans 15 amino acids. The V and J ends lost 5 bases and 3 bases respectively, with 16 bases between them. The CDR3 is CASSEQGAGYTEAFF. In DNA, the CDR3 is TGTGCCAGCAGCGAACAAGGGGCTGGATACACTGAAGCTTTCTTT.

The chain joins TRBV7-6 to TRBJ2-5; tentative D call: TRBD2 (6 bases). The germline gives CDR1 SGHVS, CDR2 FNYEAQ. The CDR3 consists of 14 residues. V dropped 1 base and J dropped 5 bases, with 11 bases sitting between them. CDR3 nucleotides: TGTGCCAGCAGCTTAGGGGGGGTTTGGGAGACCCAGTACTTC. It is translated as CASSLGGVWETQYF.

The chain combines TRBV2 with TRBJ1-5; D gene unclear. Germline CDR1 and CDR2: SNHLY and FYNNEI. This CDR3 is 14 amino acids long. Trimming cost V 1 base and J 4 bases, with 8 bases left between them. This chain's CDR3 is CASSEGRGNQPQHF. CDR3 DNA: TGTGCCAGCAGTGAAGGGCGCGGGAATCAGCCCCAGCATTTT.

The rearrangement joins TRBV27 to TRBJ1-1; 7 positions agree with TRBD1. Trimming at V came to 3 bases and at J to 7 bases, leaving 5 bases not matched to a gene. Germline V gene lookup returns CDR1 MNHEY and CDR2 SMNVEV (reference sequence). The CDR3 totals 13 residues. Here the CDR3 DNA reads TGTGCCAGCAGTTTGCACCGGGACAGTGAAGCTTTCTTT. This encodes CASSLHRDSEAFF.